Listed below are T cell receptor beta chains from one sample, sequenced in a study of cytomegalovirus exposure and HLA in healthy donors. This table comes from immunoSEQ multiplex PCR, and its TCRdb copy is limited to in-frame clones, with some not included. The sample has over 150,000 clones, approximately 80% seen once. The source material was PBMCs. These receptors all stem from a woman in her twenties or thirties in good health and CMV-seropositive. CDR3s include the opening cysteine and the closing phenylalanine or tryptophan. D genes are given only for firm matches. The size of a clone is reported for some rows only, either as once, few or many, or as a class for expanded clones.

clone_size | d_call | j_call | v_call | cdr3_aa | cdr3_nt
- | TRBD2 | TRBJ2-3 | TRBV7-8 | CASSLGLSRGGTTDTQYF | TGTGCCAGCAGCTTAGGGTTGTCTCGCGGGGGTACCACAGATACGCAGTATTTT
few | TRBD1 | TRBJ1-2 | TRBV7-9 | CASSPRRGHVYGYTF | TGTGCCAGCAGCCCTCGCAGGGGGCACGTGTATGGCTACACCTTC
once | TRBD2 | TRBJ2-1 | TRBV5-5 | CASRLGLAVEQFF | TGTGCCAGCAGGTTGGGACTAGCGGTTGAGCAGTTCTTC
once | - | TRBJ2-5 | TRBV2 | CASTQGLQETQYF | TGTGCCAGCACTCAGGGGTTACAAGAGACCCAGTACTTC
- | TRBD1 | TRBJ1-3 | TRBV29-1 | CSVGTGAPGNTIYF | TGCAGCGTTGGGACAGGGGCTCCTGGAAACACCATATATTTT
- | TRBD1 | TRBJ1-2 | TRBV19 | CASSIGFGTEYGYTF | TGTGCCAGTAGTATCGGCTTCGGGACAGAGTATGGCTACACCTTC
- | - | TRBJ2-5 | TRBV25-1 | CASSEWGGGETQYF | TGTGCCAGCAGTGAATGGGGGGGCGGGGAGACCCAGTACTTC
- | - | TRBJ2-3 | TRBV27 | CASSLSRGSGDTQYF | TGTGCCAGCAGTTTATCCCGGGGAAGTGGGGATACGCAGTATTTT
- | - | TRBJ2-1 | TRBV2 | CASRLSGSSYNEQFF | TGTGCCAGCAGACTTAGCGGTTCCTCCTACAATGAGCAGTTCTTC
- | TRBD1 | TRBJ2-7 | TRBV25-1 | CASRTTDRAVSTQYF | TGTGCCAGCAGGACTACCGACAGGGCGGTTTCCACCCAGTACTTC
- | - | TRBJ1-3 | TRBV27 | CASSLLSPVAGYGNTIYF | TGTGCCAGCAGTTTACTTTCCCCAGTCGCGGGGTATGGAAACACCATATATTTT